This T cell receptor (beta chain) derives from a study of T cells in Graves' hyperthyroidism and ophthalmopathy. The overall study: Peripheral blood was acquired at first diagnosis, ahead of any therapy whatsoever. General study points: The model made its ophthalmopathy prediction, and onset followed a median approximately 6 months later.

Points on this clonotype: Its antigen remains unknown.

RNA transcripts gave rise to amplified TCR beta CDR3 regions. TCR CDR3 regions were first amplified by RT-PCR with HTBI primers. TCRdb processed the multiplex PCR reads anew with MiXCR; each CDR3 protein has one entry. The data show roughly 530,000 distinct CDR3 sequences, with about 15% seen just once and 17% held by the top ten. Uncontrolled infection, other autoimmune disease, pregnancy or lactation barred patients from enrollment. Sequencing input: blood. The clonotype originates from a woman younger than 35 with Graves' ophthalmopathy.

CDR3 in amino acids: CASSVPLAGGRETQYF. The CDR3 DNA is TGTGCCAGCAGTGTGCCTCTAGCGGGAGGGCGGGAGACCCAGTACTTC. The chain links TRBV28 to TRBJ2-5; TRBD2 matches 12 bases. The length of the CDR3 is 16 residues. The germline gives CDR1 MDHEN, CDR2 SYDVKM. V lost 5 bases, J lost 5 bases, and 9 bases stayed unmatched. Drawing the rest from reference TRBV28 and TRBJ2-5, the complete variable domain is DVKVTQSSRYLVKRTGEKVFLECVQDMDHENMFWYRQDPGLGLRLIYFSYDVKMKEKGDIPEGYSVSREKKERFSLILESASTNQTSMYLCASSVPLAGGRETQYFGPGTRLLVL.